This T cell receptor (beta chain) was sequenced in a study of response to subunit inactivated influenza vaccine. General study findings and limits: The authors suggested that few new T cells are recruited per seasonal influenza vaccination.

Between the trimmed V and J ends, which lost 5 bases and 5 bases, there was a span of 15 bases. CDR3 length equals 15 residues. Germline-derived CDR1 and CDR2 are SEHNR and FQNEAQ (reference sequence). A remark on this clonotype: What it binds is unknown.

TCRdb re-called the RT-PCR reads through MiXCR, storing one row per CDR3 protein. The sample lists about 610,000 distinct CDR3 sequences, 14% occurring once. The chain combines TRBV7-9 with TRBJ1-4; D not resolved. The material sequenced was PBMCs from blood, taken 11 to 12 days after vaccination. The source is a man in his forties or fifties who received an inactivated influenza vaccine. CDR3 DNA sequence: TGTGCCAGCAGCCTACTCACGGTCACCAATGAAAAACTGTTTTTT. Translation: CASSLLTVTNEKLFF.